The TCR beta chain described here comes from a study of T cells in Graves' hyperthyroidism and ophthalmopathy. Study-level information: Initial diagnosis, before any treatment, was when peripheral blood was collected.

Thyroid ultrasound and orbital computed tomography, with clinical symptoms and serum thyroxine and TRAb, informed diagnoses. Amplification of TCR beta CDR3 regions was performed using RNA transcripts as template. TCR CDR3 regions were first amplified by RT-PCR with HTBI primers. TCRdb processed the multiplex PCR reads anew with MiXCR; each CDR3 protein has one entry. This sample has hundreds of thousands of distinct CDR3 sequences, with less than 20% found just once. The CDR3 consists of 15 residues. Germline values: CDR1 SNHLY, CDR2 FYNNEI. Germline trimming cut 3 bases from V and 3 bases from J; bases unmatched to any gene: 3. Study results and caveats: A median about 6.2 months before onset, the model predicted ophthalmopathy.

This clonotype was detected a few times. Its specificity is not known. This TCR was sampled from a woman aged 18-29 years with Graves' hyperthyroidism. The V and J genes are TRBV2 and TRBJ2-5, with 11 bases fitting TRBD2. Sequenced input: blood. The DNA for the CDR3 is TGTGCCAGCAGTGAGCCTAGCGGGGGGAAAGAGACCCAGTACTTC. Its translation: CASSEPSGGKETQYF.